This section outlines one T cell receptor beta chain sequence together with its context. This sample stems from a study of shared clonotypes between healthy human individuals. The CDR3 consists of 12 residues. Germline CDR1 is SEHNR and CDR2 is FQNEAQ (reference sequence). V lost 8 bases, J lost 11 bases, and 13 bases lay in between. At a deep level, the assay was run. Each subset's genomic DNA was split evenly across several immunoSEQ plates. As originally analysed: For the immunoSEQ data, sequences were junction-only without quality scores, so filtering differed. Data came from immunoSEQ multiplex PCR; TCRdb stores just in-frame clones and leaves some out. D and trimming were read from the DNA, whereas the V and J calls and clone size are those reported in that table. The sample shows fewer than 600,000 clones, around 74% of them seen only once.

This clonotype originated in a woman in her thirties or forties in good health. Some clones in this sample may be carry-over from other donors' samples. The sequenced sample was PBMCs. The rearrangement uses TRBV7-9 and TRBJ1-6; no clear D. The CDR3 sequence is CASENSRTPLHF. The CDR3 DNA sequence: TGTGCCAGCGAAAATTCGCGGACACCCCTCCACTTT.